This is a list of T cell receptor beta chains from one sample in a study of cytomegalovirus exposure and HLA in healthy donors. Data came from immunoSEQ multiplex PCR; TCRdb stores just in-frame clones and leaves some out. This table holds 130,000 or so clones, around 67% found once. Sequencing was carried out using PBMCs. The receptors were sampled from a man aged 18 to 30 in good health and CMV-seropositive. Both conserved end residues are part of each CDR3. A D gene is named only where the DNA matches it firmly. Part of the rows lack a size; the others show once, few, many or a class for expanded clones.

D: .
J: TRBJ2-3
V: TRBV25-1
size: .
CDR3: CASSVPRGRADTQYF
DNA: TGTGCCAGCAGTGTTCCTAGGGGTCGGGCAGATACGCAGTATTTT

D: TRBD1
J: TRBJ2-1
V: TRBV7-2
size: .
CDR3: CASATGQGMFNEQFF
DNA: TGTGCCAGCGCTACGGGACAGGGGATGTTCAATGAGCAGTTCTTC

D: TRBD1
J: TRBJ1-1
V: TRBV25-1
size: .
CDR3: CASQGGGNTEAFF
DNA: TGTGCCAGCCAAGGGGGCGGGAACACTGAAGCTTTCTTT

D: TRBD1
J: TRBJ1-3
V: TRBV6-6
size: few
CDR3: CASEVPGGNTIYF
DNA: TGTGCCAGCGAGGTCCCAGGGGGGAACACCATATATTTT

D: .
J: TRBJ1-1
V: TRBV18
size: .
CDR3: CASSPLTNTEAFF
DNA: TGTGCCAGCTCACCACTAACAAACACTGAAGCTTTCTTT

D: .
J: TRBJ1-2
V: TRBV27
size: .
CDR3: CASSPPGTAMGAGYTF
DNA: TGTGCCAGCAGTCCACCGGGGACCGCGATGGGGGCCGGCTACACCTTC

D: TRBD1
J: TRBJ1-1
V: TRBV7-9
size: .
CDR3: CASINLWGTGRTEAFF
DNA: TGTGCCAGCATCAACCTTTGGGGGACAGGGAGGACTGAAGCTTTCTTT

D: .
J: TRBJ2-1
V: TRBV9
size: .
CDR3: CASSVDPRGGYNEQFF
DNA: TGTGCCAGCAGCGTAGATCCGCGGGGTGGCTACAATGAGCAGTTCTTC

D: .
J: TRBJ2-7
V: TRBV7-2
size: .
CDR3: CASSLSRNEQYF
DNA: TGTGCCAGCAGCTTATCCAGGAACGAGCAGTACTTC

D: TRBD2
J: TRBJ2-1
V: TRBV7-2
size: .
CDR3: CASSRRAGGYSSYNEQFF
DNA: TGTGCCAGCAGCCGCCGAGCGGGGGGCTACTCCTCCTACAATGAGCAGTTCTTC

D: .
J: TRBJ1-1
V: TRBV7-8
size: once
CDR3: CASSLAIKNTEAFF
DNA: TGTGCCAGCAGCTTAGCAATAAAGAACACTGAAGCTTTCTTT

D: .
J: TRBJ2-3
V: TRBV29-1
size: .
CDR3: CSAARGRGTSDTQYF
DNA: TGCAGCGCCGCCCGGGGCAGGGGTACGTCAGATACGCAGTATTTT

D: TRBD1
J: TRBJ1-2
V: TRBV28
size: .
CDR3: CASSVLGQTIGYTF
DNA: TGTGCCAGCAGCGTCTTGGGACAGACGATCGGCTACACCTTC

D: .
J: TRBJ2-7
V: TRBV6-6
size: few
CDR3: CASSYSRVNEQYF
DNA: TGTGCCAGCAGTTACTCCCGGGTAAACGAGCAGTACTTC

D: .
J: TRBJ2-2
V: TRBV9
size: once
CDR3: CASRVLRGPNTGELFF
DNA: TGTGCCAGCAGGGTACTGCGGGGTCCGAACACCGGGGAGCTGTTTTTT

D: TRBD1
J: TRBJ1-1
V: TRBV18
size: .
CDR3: CASSPWGQVDTEAFF
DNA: TGTGCCAGCTCACCCTGGGGACAGGTGGACACTGAAGCTTTCTTT

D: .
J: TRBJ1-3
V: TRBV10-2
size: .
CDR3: CASSESGYSGNTIYF
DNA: TGCGCCAGCAGTGAATCAGGGTACTCTGGAAACACCATATATTTT

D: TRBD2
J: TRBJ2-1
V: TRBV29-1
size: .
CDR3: CSVDKEGTSGKDNNEQFF
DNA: TGCAGCGTTGATAAGGAGGGGACTAGCGGGAAAGACAACAATGAGCAGTTCTTC

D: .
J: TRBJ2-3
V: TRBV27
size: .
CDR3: CASSLWVDGYTDTQYF
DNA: TGTGCCAGCAGTTTATGGGTAGACGGGTACACAGATACGCAGTATTTT

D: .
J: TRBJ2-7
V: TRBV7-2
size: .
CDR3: CASSPQRSYEQYF
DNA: TGTGCCAGCAGCCCCCAGAGGTCCTACGAGCAGTACTTC

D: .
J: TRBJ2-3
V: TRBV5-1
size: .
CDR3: CASSIRLRDKGRITPSDTQYF
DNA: TGCGCCAGCAGCATCAGACTAAGGGACAAGGGCCGTATTACGCCTTCAGATACGCAGTATTTT

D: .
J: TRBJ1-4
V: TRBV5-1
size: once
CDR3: CASSPLAPTGTNEKLFF
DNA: TGCGCCAGCAGCCCGCTCGCCCCGACAGGCACTAATGAAAAACTGTTTTTT

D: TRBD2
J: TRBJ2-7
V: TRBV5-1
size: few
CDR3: CASSGVGGSRDASTFSYEQYF
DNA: TGCGCCAGCAGCGGTGTGGGAGGGTCGCGGGATGCAAGTACTTTCTCCTACGAGCAGTACTTC

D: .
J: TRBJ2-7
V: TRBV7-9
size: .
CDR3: CASSFSGEPYEQYF
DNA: TGTGCCAGCAGCTTTTCAGGGGAGCCCTACGAGCAGTACTTC

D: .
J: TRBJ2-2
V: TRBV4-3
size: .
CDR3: CASSQVSGELFF
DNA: TGCGCCAGCAGCCAAGTTAGCGGGGAGCTGTTTTTT

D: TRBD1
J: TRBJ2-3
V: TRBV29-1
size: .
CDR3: CSARQGSTDTQYF
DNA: TGCAGCGCAAGACAGGGATCCACAGATACGCAGTATTTT

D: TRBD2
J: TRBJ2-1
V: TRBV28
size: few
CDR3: CASRRTSGTYNEQFF
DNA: TGTGCCAGCAGGAGGACTAGCGGGACCTACAATGAGCAGTTCTTC

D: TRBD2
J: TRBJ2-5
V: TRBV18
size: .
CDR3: CASSPASGSMETQYF
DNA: TGTGCCAGCTCACCAGCTAGCGGGAGTATGGAGACCCAGTACTTC